Listed below are T cell receptor beta chains from one sample, sequenced in a study of human T cells and chemical hapten exposure. TCRdb independently ran MiXCR on the 5' RACE reads; one entry per CDR3 protein. The sample has under 150,000 distinct CDR3 sequences, 15% to 20% seen once. The receptors shown here come from a human donor in good health. The CDR3 runs from the conserved cysteine through the conserved F or W. The D gene is left open where the match is weak. Part of the rows lack a size; the others show once, few, many or a class for expanded clones.

J,V,length,size,D,CDR3,DNA
TRBJ2-2,TRBV6-5,16,.,TRBD2,CASSYSISGRTGELFF,TGTGCCAGCAGTTACTCGATTAGCGGGAGAACCGGGGAGCTGTTTTTT
TRBJ2-1,TRBV7-3,17,.,TRBD2,CASSLTFSLANYNEQFF,TGTGCCAGCAGCTTAACGTTTTCACTAGCGAACTACAATGAGCAGTTCTTC
TRBJ1-6,TRBV20-1,15,few,.,CSARQAKSFNSPLHF,TGCAGTGCCCGACAGGCCAAAAGCTTTAATTCACCCCTCCACTTT
TRBJ1-2,TRBV24-1,14,.,.,CATSDPGRVYGYTF,TGTGCCACCAGTGATCCCGGGCGCGTCTATGGCTACACCTTC
TRBJ2-7,TRBV19,15,.,TRBD2,CASRLLAGGVHEQYF,TGTGCCAGTAGGCTACTAGCGGGAGGTGTCCACGAGCAGTACTTC
TRBJ2-7,TRBV9,15,.,.,CASSVVDEPTYEQYF,TGTGCCAGCAGCGTAGTGGACGAACCAACCTACGAGCAGTACTTC
TRBJ2-5,TRBV18,15,many,.,CASSPEQGGEETQYF,TGTGCCAGCTCACCTGAACAGGGAGGGGAAGAGACCCAGTACTTC
TRBJ2-7,TRBV10-3,14,few,TRBD1,CAISLRTGDYEQYF,TGTGCCATCAGTCTTCGAACAGGGGACTACGAGCAGTACTTC
TRBJ1-2,TRBV11-3,16,few,TRBD1,CASSSGSGTGTYGYTF,TGTGCCAGCAGCTCGGGATCCGGGACAGGGACCTATGGCTACACCTTC
TRBJ2-3,TRBV28,16,.,.,CASSTPGGAERHTQYF,TGTGCCAGCAGTACTCCCGGGGGCGCGGAGCGCCATACGCAGTATTTT
TRBJ2-1,TRBV20-1,15,few,TRBD2,CSARDLAGGYNEQFF,TGCAGTGCTAGAGATCTCGCGGGAGGGTACAATGAGCAGTTCTTC
TRBJ2-7,TRBV2,16,few,.,CASTEGGSGTFLWQYF,TGTGCCAGCACCGAGGGGGGCAGTGGGACCTTTTTGTGGCAGTACTTC
TRBJ1-1,TRBV20-1,13,.,.,CSARLGGNTEAFF,TGCAGTGCTAGGTTAGGGGGTAACACTGAAGCTTTCTTT
TRBJ1-4,TRBV5-6,17,few,.,CASSFGRGIATNEKLFF,TGTGCCAGCAGCTTTGGACGAGGAATTGCAACTAATGAAAAACTGTTTTTT
TRBJ2-2,TRBV5-4,16,.,.,CASSSQGRSNTGELFF,TGTGCCAGCAGCTCGCAGGGGCGATCGAACACCGGGGAGCTGTTTTTT
TRBJ2-1,TRBV4-1,13,.,.,CASSQDGPDGAFF,TGCGCCAGCAGCCAAGACGGGCCTGACGGCGCGTTCTTC
TRBJ2-7,TRBV20-1,15,few,.,CSATLGHPPPYEQYF,TGCAGTGCCACCTTGGGACACCCTCCCCCCTACGAGCAGTACTTC
TRBJ1-5,TRBV6-1,15,.,.,CAGSRDSGSNQPQHF,TGTGCCGGTTCTCGGGATAGTGGGAGCAATCAGCCCCAGCATTTT
TRBJ2-7,TRBV5-1,16,once,TRBD1,CASSWGFGDRGNEQYF,TGCGCCAGCAGCTGGGGATTTGGGGACAGGGGAAACGAGCAGTACTTC
TRBJ2-3,TRBV10-3,14,.,.,CAISEGQSTDTQYF,TGTGCCATCAGTGAGGGACAGTCCACAGATACGCAGTATTTT
TRBJ2-7,TRBV3-1,16,many,TRBD2,CASSWRTSGRAYEQYF,TGTGCCAGCAGCTGGCGGACTAGCGGGAGGGCCTACGAGCAGTACTTC
TRBJ2-1,TRBV29-1,15,few,TRBD2,CSVEDASGMYNEQFF,TGCAGCGTTGAAGATGCTAGCGGGATGTACAATGAGCAGTTCTTC
TRBJ1-3,TRBV28,15,.,.,CASSFRGDSGNTIYF,TGTGCCAGCAGTTTTCGAGGGGACTCTGGAAACACCATATATTTT
TRBJ2-5,TRBV7-6,17,.,TRBD2,CASSRPRLAGNQETQYF,TGTGCCAGCAGTCGTCCCCGACTAGCGGGGAACCAAGAGACCCAGTACTTC
TRBJ1-4,TRBV5-1,15,once,.,CASSFLEAAGEKLFF,TGCGCCAGCAGCTTTCTAGAGGCGGCGGGTGAAAAACTGTTTTTT
TRBJ1-2,TRBV27,14,few,.,CASSLSPGLYGYTF,TGTGCCAGCAGTTTATCGCCGGGCCTCTATGGCTACACCTTC
TRBJ2-1,TRBV5-1,15,.,TRBD2,CASSLASGSRVEQFF,TGCGCCAGCAGCTTGGCTAGCGGGAGTAGAGTTGAGCAGTTCTTC
TRBJ2-3,TRBV20-1,15,.,TRBD2,CSARRPSGRADTQYF,TGCAGTGCAAGGAGGCCTAGCGGGAGGGCAGATACGCAGTATTTT
TRBJ2-3,TRBV3-1,17,.,TRBD2,CASSQFPGTSGRGTQYF,TGTGCCAGCAGCCAATTCCCCGGGACTAGCGGGAGAGGTACGCAGTATTTT
TRBJ2-3,TRBV9,15,few,.,CASSVQGLSTDTQYF,TGTGCCAGCAGCGTACAGGGTCTTAGCACAGATACGCAGTATTTT
TRBJ1-1,TRBV19,13,.,.,CASSIGMNTEAFF,TGTGCCAGTAGTATAGGGATGAACACTGAAGCTTTCTTT
TRBJ2-7,TRBV4-1,15,.,.,CASSPRGGEGLEQYF,TGCGCCAGCAGCCCCCGAGGGGGGGAGGGCCTTGAGCAGTACTTC
TRBJ2-7,TRBV4-1,16,.,TRBD1,CASSRFQGASMYEQYF,TGCGCCAGCAGCCGATTCCAGGGGGCGAGTATGTACGAGCAGTACTTC
TRBJ2-3,TRBV20-1,20,.,TRBD2,CSARVPLPGLAGGYTDTQYF,TGCAGTGCTAGAGTCCCGTTGCCGGGACTAGCGGGAGGTTATACAGATACGCAGTATTTT
TRBJ2-6,TRBV9,14,.,.,CASSVRSGANVLTF,TGTGCCAGCAGCGTGCGCTCCGGGGCCAACGTCCTGACTTTC
TRBJ1-1,TRBV30,14,few,.,CAWSFGGDRTEAFF,TGTGCCTGGAGTTTCGGGGGGGATCGGACTGAAGCTTTCTTT
TRBJ1-3,TRBV7-2,20,few,TRBD1,CASSLRAGGGLTGSGNTIYF,TGTGCCAGCAGCTTAAGGGCAGGGGGCGGTTTAACGGGCTCTGGAAACACCATATATTTT
TRBJ2-7,TRBV28,14,.,TRBD2,CASSFLADTYEQYF,TGTGCCAGCAGTTTCCTAGCGGATACCTACGAGCAGTACTTC
TRBJ1-3,TRBV14,15,few,.,CASSQGHLFGNTIYF,TGTGCCAGCAGCCAAGGGCACTTATTCGGAAACACCATATATTTT